A selection of T cell receptor beta chains follows, all from one sample in a study of control samples from healthy donors and cancer patients. The assay was immunoSEQ multiplex PCR, and TCRdb's table has in-frame clones only and misses some. The sample has roughly 170,000 clones, roughly 92% seen once. The sequenced sample was blood. Every receptor here comes from a woman aged 18-29 years in good health. CDR3s include the opening cysteine and the closing phenylalanine or tryptophan. D genes are given only for firm matches. Rows may omit the clone size; those that give it use once, few, many or a size class.

V	J	size	D	CDR3	DNA
TRBV27	TRBJ1-5	.	.	CASSFGPRGQPQHF	TGTGCCAGCAGTTTTGGGCCCCGAGGCCAGCCCCAGCATTTT
TRBV20-1	TRBJ2-5	.	TRBD1	CSASGAGIFQDRGPWETQYF	TGCAGTGCTAGTGGGGCGGGGATATTTCAGGACAGGGGGCCATGGGAGACCCAGTACTTC
TRBV27	TRBJ2-1	.	.	CASSDSGLMSSYNEQFF	TGTGCCAGCAGCGATAGTGGACTGATGAGCTCCTACAATGAGCAGTTCTTC
TRBV6-6	TRBJ1-1	.	.	CASSLKTGNTEAFF	TGTGCCAGCAGTTTAAAGACAGGGAACACTGAAGCTTTCTTT
TRBV6-5	TRBJ1-1	.	.	CASSYRGEGTEAFF	TGTGCCAGCAGTTACAGAGGAGAGGGTACTGAAGCTTTCTTT
TRBV5-4	TRBJ2-5	.	TRBD1	CASSFTGEETQYF	TGTGCCAGCAGTTTCACAGGGGAAGAGACCCAGTACTTC
TRBV14	TRBJ1-1	.	TRBD1	CASSPRGGGLLSEAFF	TGTGCCAGCAGCCCGAGGGGAGGGGGCCTCCTCTCTGAAGCTTTCTTT
TRBV5-6	TRBJ1-1	once	.	CASSRTTEAFF	TGTGCCAGCAGCCGAACCACTGAAGCTTTCTTT
TRBV15	TRBJ1-1	.	.	CATTRGGGLTEAFF	TGTGCCACCACTAGGGGAGGGGGTTTAACTGAAGCTTTCTTT
TRBV19	TRBJ2-7	.	.	CASSIGGEQYF	TGTGCCAGTAGTATAGGTGGCGAGCAGTACTTC
TRBV20-1	TRBJ2-1	.	.	CSASEPGSSYNEQFF	TGCAGTGCTAGTGAGCCGGGAAGCTCCTACAATGAGCAGTTCTTC
TRBV4-1	TRBJ1-4	.	TRBD1	CASSQARGGTGYNEKLFF	TGCGCCAGCAGCCAAGCCCGAGGGGGGACAGGCTATAATGAAAAACTGTTTTTT
TRBV2	TRBJ1-6	.	.	CASRGTESLRNSPLHF	TGTGCCAGCAGGGGAACCGAATCCCTTAGGAATTCACCCCTCCACTTT
TRBV7-8	TRBJ2-5	.	.	CASSFYLAVETQYF	TGTGCCAGCAGCTTTTATCTAGCAGTGGAGACCCAGTACTTC